This is a list of T cell receptor beta chains from one sample in a study of spatial heterogeneity in lung cancer. TCRdb processed the 5' RACE reads anew with MiXCR; each CDR3 protein has one entry. The sample yields more than 20,000 distinct CDR3 sequences, around 5.8% seen once. This specimen was PBMCs, taken at surgery. The receptor source for this set is a male donor with early-stage non-small cell lung cancer. CDR3s include the opening cysteine and the closing phenylalanine or tryptophan. Each record gives: J gene, CDR3 length, V gene, CDR3 protein.

>TRBJ2-1|14|TRBV20-1
CSAILAGWGNEQFF
>TRBJ2-2|15|TRBV7-3
CASSPRGTPTGELFF
>TRBJ2-7|14|TRBV7-2
CASSFTGPPYEQYF
>TRBJ2-7|16|TRBV12-3/TRBV12-4
CASSQITGWSSYEQYF
>TRBJ2-2|16|TRBV9
CAPQIPGQRKTGELFF
>TRBJ2-5|17|TRBV5-5
CASSFNQGATGQETQYF
>TRBJ2-3|14|TRBV7-2
CASSLGTSVDTQYF
>TRBJ2-5|14|TRBV6-1
CASSDASGAETQYF
>TRBJ1-6|16|TRBV7-2
CASSSRSRGLVTPLHF
>TRBJ2-3|12|TRBV24-1
CATRSGTDTQYF
>TRBJ2-1|15|TRBV5-1
CASSLYGGSNREQFF
>TRBJ1-1|14|TRBV7-2
CASRRQGAATEAFF
>TRBJ2-5|11|TRBV5-5
CASSRRETQYF
>TRBJ2-2|17|TRBV7-9
CASSSWTSGMNTGELFF
>TRBJ2-1|14|TRBV11-2
CASSLSLLGNEQFF
>TRBJ2-7|15|TRBV7-6
CASSLQGTTRYEQYF
>TRBJ1-5|13|TRBV19
CAGGTGANRPQHF